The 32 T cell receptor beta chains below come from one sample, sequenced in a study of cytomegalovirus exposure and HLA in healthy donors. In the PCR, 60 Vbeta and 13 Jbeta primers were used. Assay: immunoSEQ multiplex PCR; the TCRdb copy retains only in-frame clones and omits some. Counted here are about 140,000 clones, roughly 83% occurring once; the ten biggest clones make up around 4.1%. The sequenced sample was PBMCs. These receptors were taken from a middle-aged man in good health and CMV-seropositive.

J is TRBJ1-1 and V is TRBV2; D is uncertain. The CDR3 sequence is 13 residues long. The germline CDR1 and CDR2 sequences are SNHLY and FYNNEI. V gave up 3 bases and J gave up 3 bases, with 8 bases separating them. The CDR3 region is CASSERFDTEAFF. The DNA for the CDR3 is TGTGCCAGCAGTGAGCGGTTCGACACTGAAGCTTTCTTT.

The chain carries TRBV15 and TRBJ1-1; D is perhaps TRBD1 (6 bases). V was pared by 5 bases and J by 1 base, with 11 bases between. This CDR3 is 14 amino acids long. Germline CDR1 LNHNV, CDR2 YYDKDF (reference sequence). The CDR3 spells CATSATTGNTEAFF. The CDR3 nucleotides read TGTGCCACCAGCGCTACGACAGGGAACACTGAAGCTTTCTTT.

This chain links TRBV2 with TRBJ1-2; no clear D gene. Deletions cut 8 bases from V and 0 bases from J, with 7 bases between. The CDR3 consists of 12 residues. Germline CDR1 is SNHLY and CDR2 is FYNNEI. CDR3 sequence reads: CASVAANYGYTF. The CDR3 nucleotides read TGTGCCAGCGTGGCAGCTAACTATGGCTACACCTTC.

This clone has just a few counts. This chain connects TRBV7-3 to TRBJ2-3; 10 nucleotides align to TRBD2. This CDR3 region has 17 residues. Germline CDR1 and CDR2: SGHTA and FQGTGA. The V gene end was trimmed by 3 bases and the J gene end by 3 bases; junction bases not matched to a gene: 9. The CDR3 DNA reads TGTGCCAGCAGCTTTGGGCTAGCGGGGGTCGGGACAGATACGCAGTATTTT. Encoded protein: CASSFGLAGVGTDTQYF. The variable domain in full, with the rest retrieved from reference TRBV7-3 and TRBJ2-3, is GAGVSQTPSNKVTEKGKYVELRCDPISGHTALYWYRQSLGQGPEFLIYFQGTGAADDSGLPNDRFFAVRPEGSVSTLKIQRTERGDSAVYLCASSFGLAGVGTDTQYFGPGTRLTVL.

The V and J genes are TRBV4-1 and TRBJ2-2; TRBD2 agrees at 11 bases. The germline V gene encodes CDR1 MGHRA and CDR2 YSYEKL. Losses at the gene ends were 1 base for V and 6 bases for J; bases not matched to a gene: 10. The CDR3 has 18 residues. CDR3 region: CASSQGRMGTSGSGELFF. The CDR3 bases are TGCGCCAGCAGCCAAGGCCGAATGGGGACTAGCGGTTCCGGGGAGCTGTTTTTT.

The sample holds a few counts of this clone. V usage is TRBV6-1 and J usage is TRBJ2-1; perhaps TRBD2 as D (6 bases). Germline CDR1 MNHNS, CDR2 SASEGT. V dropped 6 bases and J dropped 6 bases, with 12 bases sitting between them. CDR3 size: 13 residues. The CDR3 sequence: CASRVSGLNEQFF. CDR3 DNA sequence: TGTGCCAGCAGGGTTAGCGGACTCAATGAGCAGTTCTTC.

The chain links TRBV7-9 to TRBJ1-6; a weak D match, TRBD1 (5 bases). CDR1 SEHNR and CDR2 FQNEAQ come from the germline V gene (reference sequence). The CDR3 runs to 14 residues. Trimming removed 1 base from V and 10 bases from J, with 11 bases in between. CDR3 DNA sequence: TGTGCCAGCAGCTTAGTCGACAGAAGATCACCCCTCCACTTT. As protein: CASSLVDRRSPLHF.

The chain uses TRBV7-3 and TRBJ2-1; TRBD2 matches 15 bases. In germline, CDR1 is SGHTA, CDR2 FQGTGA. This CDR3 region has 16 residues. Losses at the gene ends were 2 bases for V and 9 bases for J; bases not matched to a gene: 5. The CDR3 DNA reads TGTGCCAGCAGCTTACTCGGACTAGCGGGAGGGTTTGAGCAGTTCTTC. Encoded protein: CASSLLGLAGGFEQFF.

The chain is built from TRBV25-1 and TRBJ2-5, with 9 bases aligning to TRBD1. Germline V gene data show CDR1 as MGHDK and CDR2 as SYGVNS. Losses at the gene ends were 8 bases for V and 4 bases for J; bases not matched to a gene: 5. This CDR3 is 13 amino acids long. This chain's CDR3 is CASGGQGLETQYF. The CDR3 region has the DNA TGTGCCAGCGGGGGACAGGGTTTAGAGACCCAGTACTTC.

The CDR3 loop is CASSPDRVPEAFF. In DNA form, the CDR3 reads TGTGCCAGCAGCCCCGACAGGGTCCCTGAAGCTTTCTTT. V gene TRBV6-6 combines with J gene TRBJ1-1; 7 positions agree with TRBD1. Unmatched junction bases numbered 7, after V lost 6 bases and J lost 6 bases. Germline V gene sequence: CDR1 MNHNY, CDR2 SVGAGI (reference sequence). The CDR3 has 13 residues.

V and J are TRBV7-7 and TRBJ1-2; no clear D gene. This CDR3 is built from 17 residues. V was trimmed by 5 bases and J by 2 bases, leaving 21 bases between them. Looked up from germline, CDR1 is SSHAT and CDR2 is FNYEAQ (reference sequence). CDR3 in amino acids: CASSPLGEVALNYGYTF. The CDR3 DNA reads TGTGCCAGCAGCCCGCTCGGCGAGGTGGCCCTCAACTATGGCTACACCTTC.

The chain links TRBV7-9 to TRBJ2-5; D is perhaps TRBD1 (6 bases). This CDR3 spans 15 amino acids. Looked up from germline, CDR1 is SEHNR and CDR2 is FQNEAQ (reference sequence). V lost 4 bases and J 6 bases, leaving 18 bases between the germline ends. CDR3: CASSSIQGTVKTQYF. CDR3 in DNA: TGTGCCAGCAGCTCTATTCAGGGGACGGTAAAGACCCAGTACTTC.

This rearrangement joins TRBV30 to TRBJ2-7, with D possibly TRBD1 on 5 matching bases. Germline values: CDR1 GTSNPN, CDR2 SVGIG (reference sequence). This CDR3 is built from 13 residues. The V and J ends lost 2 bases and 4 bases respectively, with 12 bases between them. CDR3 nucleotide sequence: TGTGCCTGGAGTTCAGGGAAGGGGTACGAGCAGTACTTC. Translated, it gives CAWSSGKGYEQYF.

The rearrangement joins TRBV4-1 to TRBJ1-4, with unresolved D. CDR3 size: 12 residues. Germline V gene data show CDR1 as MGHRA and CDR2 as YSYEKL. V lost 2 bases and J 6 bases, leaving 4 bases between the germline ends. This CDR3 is CASSQPYEKLFF. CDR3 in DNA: TGCGCCAGCAGCCAACCCTATGAAAAACTGTTTTTT.

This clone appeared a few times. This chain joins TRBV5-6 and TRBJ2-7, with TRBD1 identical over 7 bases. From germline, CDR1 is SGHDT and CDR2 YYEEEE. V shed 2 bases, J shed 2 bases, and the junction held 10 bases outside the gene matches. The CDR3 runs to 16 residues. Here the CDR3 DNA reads TGTGCCAGCAGCTTATCTAGGGGGCAGGGGGCCTACGAGCAGTACTTC. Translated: CASSLSRGQGAYEQYF.

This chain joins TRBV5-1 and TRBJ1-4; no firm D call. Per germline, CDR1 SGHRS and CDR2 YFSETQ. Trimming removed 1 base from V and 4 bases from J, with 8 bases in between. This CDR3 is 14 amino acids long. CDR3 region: CASSLTASNEKLFF. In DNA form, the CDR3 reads TGCGCCAGCAGCTTGACAGCCAGTAATGAAAAACTGTTTTTT.

The CDR3 bases are TGTGCCAGCAGTTTAACAGCGGGAGGGCCCTACGAGCAGTACTTC. This sequence encodes CASSLTAGGPYEQYF. The chain employs TRBV27 and TRBJ2-7; 10 positions agree with TRBD2. Losses at the gene ends were 2 bases for V and 2 bases for J; bases not matched to a gene: 3. This CDR3 is 15 amino acids long. In germline, CDR1 is MNHEY, CDR2 SMNVEV (reference sequence).

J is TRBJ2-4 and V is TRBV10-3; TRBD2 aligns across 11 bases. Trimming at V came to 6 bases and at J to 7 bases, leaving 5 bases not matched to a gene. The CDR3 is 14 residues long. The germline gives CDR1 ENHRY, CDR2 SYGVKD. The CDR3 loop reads CAISDLAGGNIQYF. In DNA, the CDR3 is TGTGCCATCAGCGACCTAGCGGGGGGTAACATTCAGTACTTC.

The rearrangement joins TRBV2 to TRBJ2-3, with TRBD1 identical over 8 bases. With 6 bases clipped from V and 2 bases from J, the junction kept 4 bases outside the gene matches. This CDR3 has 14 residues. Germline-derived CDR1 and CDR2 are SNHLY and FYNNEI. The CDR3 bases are TGTGCCAGCAGATGGGACAGGCACACAGATACGCAGTATTTT. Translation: CASRWDRHTDTQYF.

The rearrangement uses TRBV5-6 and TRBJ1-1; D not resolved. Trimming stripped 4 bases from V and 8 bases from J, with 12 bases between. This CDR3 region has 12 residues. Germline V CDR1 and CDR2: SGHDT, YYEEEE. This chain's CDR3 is CASSPRYEEAFF. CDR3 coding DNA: TGTGCCAGCAGCCCTAGGTACGAGGAAGCTTTCTTT.

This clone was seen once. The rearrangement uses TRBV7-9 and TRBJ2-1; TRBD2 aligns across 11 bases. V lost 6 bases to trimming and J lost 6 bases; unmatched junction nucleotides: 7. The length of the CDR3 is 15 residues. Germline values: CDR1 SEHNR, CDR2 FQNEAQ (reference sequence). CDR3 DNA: TGTGCCAGCAGACTTAGCGGGGGGGCCGGCAATGAGCAGTTCTTC. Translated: CASRLSGGAGNEQFF.

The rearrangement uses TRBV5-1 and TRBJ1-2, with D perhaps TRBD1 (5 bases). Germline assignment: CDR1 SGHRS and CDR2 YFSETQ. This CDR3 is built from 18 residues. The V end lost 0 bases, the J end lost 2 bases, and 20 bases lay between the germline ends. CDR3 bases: TGCGCCAGCAGCTTGGCCGGGACTTCCCGTTTTTGGAACTATGGCTACACCTTC. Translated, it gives CASSLAGTSRFWNYGYTF.

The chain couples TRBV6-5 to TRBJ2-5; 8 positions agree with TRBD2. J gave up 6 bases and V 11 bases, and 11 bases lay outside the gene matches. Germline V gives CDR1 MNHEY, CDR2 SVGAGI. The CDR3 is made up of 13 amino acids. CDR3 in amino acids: CASSRGDAKTQYF. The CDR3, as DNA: TGTGCCTCCTCGCGGGGGGACGCGAAGACCCAGTACTTC.

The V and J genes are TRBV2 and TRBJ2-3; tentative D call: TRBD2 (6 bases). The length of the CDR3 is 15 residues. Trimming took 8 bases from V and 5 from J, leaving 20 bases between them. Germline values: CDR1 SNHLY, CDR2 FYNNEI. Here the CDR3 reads CASRRAGSSGDTQYF. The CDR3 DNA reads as TGTGCCAGCCGGAGGGCCGGATCCTCAGGAGATACGCAGTATTTT.

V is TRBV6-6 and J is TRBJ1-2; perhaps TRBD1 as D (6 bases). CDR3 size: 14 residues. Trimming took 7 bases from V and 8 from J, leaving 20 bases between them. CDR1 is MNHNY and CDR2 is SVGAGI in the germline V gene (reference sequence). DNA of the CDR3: TGTGCCAGCAACCCTAACAGGGACCAGCGGGGCTACACCTTC. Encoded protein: CASNPNRDQRGYTF.

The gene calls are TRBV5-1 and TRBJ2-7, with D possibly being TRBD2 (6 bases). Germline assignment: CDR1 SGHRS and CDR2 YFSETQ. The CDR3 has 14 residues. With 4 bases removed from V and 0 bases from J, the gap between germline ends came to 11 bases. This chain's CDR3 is CASSPPDYSYEQYF. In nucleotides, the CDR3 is TGCGCCAGCAGCCCCCCGGACTACTCCTACGAGCAGTACTTC. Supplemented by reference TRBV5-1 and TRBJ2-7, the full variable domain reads KAGVTQTPRYLIKTRGQQVTLSCSPISGHRSVSWYQQTPGQGLQFLFEYFSETQRNKGNFPGRFSGRQFSNSRSEMNVSTLELGDSALYLCASSPPDYSYEQYFGPGTRLTVT.

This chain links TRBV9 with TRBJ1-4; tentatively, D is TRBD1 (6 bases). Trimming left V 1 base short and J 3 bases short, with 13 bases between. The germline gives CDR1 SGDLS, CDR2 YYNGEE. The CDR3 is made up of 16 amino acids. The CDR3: CASSVQGNKANEKLFF. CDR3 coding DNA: TGTGCCAGCAGCGTACAGGGGAATAAGGCTAATGAAAAACTGTTTTTT.

The CDR3 coding sequence is TGTGCCAGCAGATCCCGGGGTGGTACCCAAGAGACCCAGTACTTC. Translated: CASRSRGGTQETQYF. The J gene is TRBJ2-5, the V gene TRBV2; TRBD2 might be the D (5 bases). V was pared by 6 bases and J by 1 base, with 15 bases between. CDR1 is SNHLY and CDR2 is FYNNEI in the germline V gene. This CDR3 is built from 15 residues.

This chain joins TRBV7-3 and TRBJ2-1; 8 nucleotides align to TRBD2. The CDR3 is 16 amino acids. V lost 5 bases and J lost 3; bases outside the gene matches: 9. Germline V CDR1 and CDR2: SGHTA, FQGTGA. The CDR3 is CASSTTGTSGYNEQFF. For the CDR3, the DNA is TGTGCCAGCAGCACGACCGGGACTAGTGGCTACAATGAGCAGTTCTTC.

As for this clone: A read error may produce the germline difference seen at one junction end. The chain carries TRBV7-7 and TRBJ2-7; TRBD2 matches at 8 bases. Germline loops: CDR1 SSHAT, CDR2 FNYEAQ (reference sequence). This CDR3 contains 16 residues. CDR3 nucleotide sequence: TGTGCTAGCAGCCCCCGGACTAGCCGGAGCTCCTACGAGCAGTACTTC. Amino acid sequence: CASSPRTSRSSYEQYF.

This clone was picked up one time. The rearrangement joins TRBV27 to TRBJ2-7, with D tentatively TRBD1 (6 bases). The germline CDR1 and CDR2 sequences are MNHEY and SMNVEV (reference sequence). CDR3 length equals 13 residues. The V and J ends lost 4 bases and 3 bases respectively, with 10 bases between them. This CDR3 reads CASSSGQSYEQYF. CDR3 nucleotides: TGTGCCAGCAGTTCTGGACAGAGCTACGAGCAGTACTTC.

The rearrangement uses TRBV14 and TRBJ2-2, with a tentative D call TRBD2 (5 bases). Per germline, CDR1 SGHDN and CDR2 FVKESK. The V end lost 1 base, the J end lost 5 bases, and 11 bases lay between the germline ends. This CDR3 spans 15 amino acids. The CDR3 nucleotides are TGTGCCAGCAGCCAAGGAGCGGATAGAACCGGGGAGCTGTTTTTT. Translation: CASSQGADRTGELFF.